This T cell receptor (beta chain) was recovered during a study of cytomegalovirus exposure and HLA in healthy donors. CDR3 length: 16 residues. The ends were cut back, 0 bases at V and 5 bases at J, with 13 bases in the middle. CDR1 and CDR2 (germline): MNHEY, SVGAGI. The PCR had 60 Vbeta and 13 Jbeta primers. TCRdb's table, derived via immunoSEQ multiplex PCR, lists solely in-frame clones and lacks some. The data show approximately 120,000 clones, over 65% seen once. The rearrangement uses TRBV6-5 and TRBJ2-2; a possible D gene is TRBD2 (5 bases). The source material was PBMCs. The TCR was taken from a woman aged 40 to 49 in good health and CMV-seronegative. DNA of the CDR3: TGTGCCAGCAGTTACTCGAGGGTGGGTCTTACCGGGGAGCTGTTTTTT. It codes for CASSYSRVGLTGELFF.